One TCR beta chain is described in this entry. It has no known antigen specificity. No clone much larger than this one lies a single base away; base qualities are absent. These data come from a study of blood T cell repertoires in COVID-19 (dated by TCRdb to 2018 to 2020). A note on the overall study: Samples from collaborators originated in the United States, Italy and Spain and spanned both the acute and convalescent phases of COVID-19. The material from the prospective study consisted of cDNA or gDNA derived from T cells, B-cell-depleted T cells, or PBMCs. Subjects who had been exposed to COVID-19, were actively infected with it, or had recovered from it provided the deeply sampled blood TCRbeta repertoires that made up the dataset. The repertoires were released in a freely available public database intended as a resource for research on the immune response to SARS-CoV-2. The samples were drawn from two sources: the first 160 participants of the ongoing ImmuneRACE study, and 950 to 1,500 subjects contributed by 6 global collaborators. Nearly every sample came with metadata listing a de-identified subject ID, COVID-19 status, age in years and sex. Where HLA class I and class II types were available, the types were taken from metadata supplied by the sample provider, not from assay-based typing. The investigation overall reported the following: Clinical and demographic metadata were provided uncurated, with the amount varying by source and participant.

TCRbeta CDR3 regions were amplified from genomic DNA using the immunoSEQ Assay, a bias-controlled multiplex PCR. The authors' pipeline ran thus. The number of nucleated cells in each sample was estimated from the amplification of reference gene primers within the assay. Sequence reads were collapsed and filtered to measure the absolute abundance of every unique TCRbeta CDR3 rearrangement. Productive Simpson clonality was computed per sample as the square root of Simpson's diversity index over productive rearrangements. The table comes from immuneACCESS by way of TCRdb, which keeps in-frame sequences with V and J called. Part of the clones is missing from these tables; in studies checked, under half for an unresolved V gene and the rest for unknown reasons. Clone size and the V and J calls come from that table; the DNA yielded D and trimming. Across this sample there are under 200,000 clones, with around 83% seen only once. The ten most abundant clones make up 1.5% of the sample.

Whole blood was collected in K2EDTA tubes by collaborating institutions according to the institutions' own protocols. For TCRbeta analysis, collaborators shipped samples in one of three forms: frozen whole blood, isolated PBMCs, or DNA extracted from either of those sample types. Its CDR3 holds 14 amino acids, cysteine through phenylalanine. The read is trimmed to its CDR3 DNA, 42 bases read in frame from base 1. The germline V gene encodes CDR1 SGHTA and CDR2 FQGTGA. The germline V end is reduced by 5 bases and the J end by 2 bases; junction bases left unmatched: 6. This clonotype originated in a human donor in a cohort sampled during active COVID-19. The rearranged segments are TRBV7-3 and TRBJ2-7; TRBD1 lines up with 7 middle nucleotides. The sample was peripheral blood. Read as DNA, the sequence is TGTGCCAGCAGCCCTACGGGACAGCCCTACGAGCAGTACTTC. This gives the protein CASSPTGQPYEQYF.